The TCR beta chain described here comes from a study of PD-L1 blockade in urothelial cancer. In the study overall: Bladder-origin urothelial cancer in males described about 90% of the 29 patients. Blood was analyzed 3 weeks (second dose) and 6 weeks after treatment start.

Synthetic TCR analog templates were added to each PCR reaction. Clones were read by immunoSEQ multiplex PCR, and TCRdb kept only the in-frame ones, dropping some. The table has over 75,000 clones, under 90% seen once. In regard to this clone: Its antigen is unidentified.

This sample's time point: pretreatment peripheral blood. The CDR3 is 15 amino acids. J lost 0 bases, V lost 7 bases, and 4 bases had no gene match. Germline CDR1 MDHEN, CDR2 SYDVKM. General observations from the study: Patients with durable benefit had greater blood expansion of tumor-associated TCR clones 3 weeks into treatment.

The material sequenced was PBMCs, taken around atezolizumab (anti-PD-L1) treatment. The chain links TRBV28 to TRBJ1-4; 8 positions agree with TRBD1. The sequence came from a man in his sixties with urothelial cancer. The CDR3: CASTLRGPTNEKLFF. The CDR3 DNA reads TGTGCCAGCACCCTCAGGGGGCCAACTAATGAAAAACTGTTTTTT.